The T cell receptor (beta chain) described here comes from a study of T cell repertoires in cytomegalovirus infection. As for the study in general: TCR beta signatures that were public indicated CMV infection and matching HLA type. Study-wide results and caveats: Summed frequency of shared TCR beta families picked out CMV carriers who also had the relevant HLA. Ex vivo, HLA-C-restricted CMV-specific TCR beta clonotypes prevailed over the rest of the response.

The CDR3 loop spans 14 amino acids. The V end was cut by 3 bases, the J end by 4 bases, with 12 bases between. TCRdb re-called the reads with MiXCR, one entry per CDR3 protein. The repertoire includes almost 550,000 distinct CDR3 sequences, more than 15% of them detected once, and roughly a quarter sits in the top ten. In its sample, this clonotype was seen many times. Its cognate antigen is unknown. This TCR derives from a human donor in good health (CMV status not recorded). Some clones in this sample may be carry-over from other donors' samples. Source material: CD8+ T cells from PBMCs. The chain has TRBV12-3 or TRBV12-4 and TRBJ1-2; D ambiguous. The CDR3 spells CASSFLRLSYGYTF. CDR3 bases: TGTGCCAGCAGTTTCCTCAGGCTTAGCTATGGCTACACCTTC.